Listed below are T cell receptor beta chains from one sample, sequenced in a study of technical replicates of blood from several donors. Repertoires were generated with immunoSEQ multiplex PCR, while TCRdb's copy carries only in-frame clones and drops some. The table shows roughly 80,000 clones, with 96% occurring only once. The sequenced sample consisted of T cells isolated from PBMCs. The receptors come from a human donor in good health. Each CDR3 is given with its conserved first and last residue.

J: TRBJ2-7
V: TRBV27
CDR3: CASSFSEAFYEQYF

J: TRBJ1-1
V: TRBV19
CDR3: CASSIGLAEAFF

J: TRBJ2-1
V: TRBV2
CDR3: CASSDGDPSGWYEQFF

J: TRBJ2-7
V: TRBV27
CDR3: CASSLFVAGGPGAIYEQYF

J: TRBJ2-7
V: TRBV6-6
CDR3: CASSSWTGGDYEQYF

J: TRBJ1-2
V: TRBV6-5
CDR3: CASRRGGVNGYTF

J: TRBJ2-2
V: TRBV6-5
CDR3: CASSYTASGGAGELFF

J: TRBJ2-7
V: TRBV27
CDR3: CASREGRGEQYF

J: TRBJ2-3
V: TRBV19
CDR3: CASSNGGGTDTQYF

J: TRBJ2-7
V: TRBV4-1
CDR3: CASSQDRGQGPREQYF

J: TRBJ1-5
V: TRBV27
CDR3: CASSLSGGGSQPQHF

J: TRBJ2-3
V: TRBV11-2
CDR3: CASSPGSQSTDTQYF

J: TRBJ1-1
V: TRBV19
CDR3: CATRRSVNTEAFF

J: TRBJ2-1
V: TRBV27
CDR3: CASLGGASSYNEQFF

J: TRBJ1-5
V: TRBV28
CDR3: CASSPTEGQGLGQPQHF

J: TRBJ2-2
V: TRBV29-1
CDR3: CSVFSGTGTGELFF

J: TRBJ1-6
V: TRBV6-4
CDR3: CASSDSHLRDSPLHF

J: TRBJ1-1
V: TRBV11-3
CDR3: CASSTARTGNTEAFF

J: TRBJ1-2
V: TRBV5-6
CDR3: CASSLTQTGSGYTF

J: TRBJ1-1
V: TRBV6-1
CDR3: CASSERETEPTEAFF

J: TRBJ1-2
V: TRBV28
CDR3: CASSLSSGRGNYGYTF

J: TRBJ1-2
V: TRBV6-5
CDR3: CASSYRGRNYGYTF

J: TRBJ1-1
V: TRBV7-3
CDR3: CASSLTSGVNTEAFF

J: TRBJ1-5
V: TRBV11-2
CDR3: CASSFGGGGLGQPQHF